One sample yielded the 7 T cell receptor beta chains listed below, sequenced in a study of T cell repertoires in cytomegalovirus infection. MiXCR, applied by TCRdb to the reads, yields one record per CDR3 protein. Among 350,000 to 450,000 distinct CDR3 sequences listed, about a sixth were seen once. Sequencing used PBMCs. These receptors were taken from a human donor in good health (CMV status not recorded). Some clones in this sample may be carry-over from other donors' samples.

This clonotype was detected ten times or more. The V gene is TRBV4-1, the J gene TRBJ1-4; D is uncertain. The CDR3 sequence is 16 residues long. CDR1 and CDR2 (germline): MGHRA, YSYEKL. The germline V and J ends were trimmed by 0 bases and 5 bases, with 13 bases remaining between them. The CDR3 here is CASSQDWTASNEKLFF. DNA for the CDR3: TGCGCCAGCAGCCAAGATTGGACGGCTTCAAATGAAAAACTGTTTTTT.

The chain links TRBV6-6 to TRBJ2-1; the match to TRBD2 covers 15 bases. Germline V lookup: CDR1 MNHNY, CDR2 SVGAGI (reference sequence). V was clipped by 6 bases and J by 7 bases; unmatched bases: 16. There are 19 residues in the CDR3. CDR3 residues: CASSPGLAGGASKFNEQFF. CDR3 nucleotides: TGTGCCAGCAGCCCGGGACTAGCGGGGGGCGCCTCGAAATTTAATGAGCAGTTCTTC.

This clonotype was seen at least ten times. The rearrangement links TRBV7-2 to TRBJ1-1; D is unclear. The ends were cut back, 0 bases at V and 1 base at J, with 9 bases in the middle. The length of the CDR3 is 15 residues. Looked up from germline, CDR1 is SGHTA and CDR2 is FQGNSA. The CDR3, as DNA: TGTGCCAGCAGCTTAGCGGGCGGAGGGAACACTGAAGCTTTCTTT. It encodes CASSLAGGGNTEAFF.

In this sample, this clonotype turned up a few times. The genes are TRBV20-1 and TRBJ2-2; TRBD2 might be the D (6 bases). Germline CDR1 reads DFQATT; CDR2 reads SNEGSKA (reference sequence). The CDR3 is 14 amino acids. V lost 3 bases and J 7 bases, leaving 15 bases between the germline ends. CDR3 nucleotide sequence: TGCAGTGCTAGTGAAGGAGGGCCGGTCGGGGAGCTGTTTTTT. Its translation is CSASEGGPVGELFF.

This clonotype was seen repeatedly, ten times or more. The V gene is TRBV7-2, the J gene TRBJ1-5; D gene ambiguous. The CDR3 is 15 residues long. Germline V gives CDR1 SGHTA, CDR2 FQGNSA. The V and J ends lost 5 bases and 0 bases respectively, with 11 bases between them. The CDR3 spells CASSPGGFSNQPQHF. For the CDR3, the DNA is TGTGCCAGCAGCCCAGGTGGCTTTAGCAATCAGCCCCAGCATTTT.

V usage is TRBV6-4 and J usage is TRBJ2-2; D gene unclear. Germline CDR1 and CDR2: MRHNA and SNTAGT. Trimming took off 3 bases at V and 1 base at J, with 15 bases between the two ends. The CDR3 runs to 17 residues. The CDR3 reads CASSEAAVWENTGELFF. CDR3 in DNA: TGTGCCAGCAGTGAGGCGGCAGTTTGGGAGAACACCGGGGAGCTGTTTTTT.

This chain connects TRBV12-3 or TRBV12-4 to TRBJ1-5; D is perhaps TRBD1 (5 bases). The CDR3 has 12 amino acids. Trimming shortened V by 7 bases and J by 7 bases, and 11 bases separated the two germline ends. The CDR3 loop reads CASTDGGQPQHF. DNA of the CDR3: TGTGCCAGCACCGACGGGGGGCAGCCCCAGCATTTT.